Following are 24 T cell receptor beta chains from one sample sequenced in a study of T cell responses to AZD1222 COVID-19 vaccine. Sequencing was performed with immunoSEQ multiplex PCR; in TCRdb, only in-frame clones are kept and a portion is missing. The repertoire holds 120,000 or so clones, with about 86% as singletons. Source: peripheral blood, taken 28 days after the second AZD1222 dose. These receptors were obtained from an adult who received the AZD1222 COVID-19 vaccine.

The rearrangement uses TRBV27 and TRBJ1-4; D is undetermined. V lost 2 bases and J 0 bases, leaving 13 bases between the germline ends. Per the germline V gene, CDR1 is MNHEY and CDR2 is SMNVEV (reference sequence). This CDR3 is 17 amino acids long. The CDR3 region has the DNA TGTGCCAGCAGTTTACAGGACCCTTTTGCAACTAATGAAAAACTGTTTTTT. Amino acids: CASSLQDPFATNEKLFF.

This chain uses TRBV4-2 with TRBJ2-2; D may be TRBD2 (6 bases). The CDR3 spans 16 residues. The V and J ends lost 0 bases and 7 bases respectively, with 15 bases between them. Germline V gene lookup returns CDR1 LGHNA and CDR2 YNFKEQ. The CDR3 DNA follows: TGTGCCAGCAGCCAAGAAGAATGGGCGGGGATCGGGGAGCTGTTTTTT. Translating gives CASSQEEWAGIGELFF.

The chain couples TRBV5-4 to TRBJ1-4; 9 bases agree with TRBD1. The CDR3 is 20 amino acids. V shed 2 bases and J 1 base; nucleotides not matched to a gene: 15. Germline loops: CDR1 SGHNT, CDR2 YYREEE (reference sequence). Here the CDR3 reads CASSLVPGQGMVGTNEKLFF. In DNA form, the CDR3 reads TGTGCCAGCAGCTTAGTTCCCGGACAGGGGATGGTGGGAACTAATGAAAAACTGTTTTTT.

CDR3: CASSQGGGKLFF. The CDR3 nucleotides read TGTGCCAGCAGCCAGGGGGGCGGAAAACTGTTTTTT. This chain joins TRBV3-1 (or the pseudogene TRBV3-2) and TRBJ1-4; a weak D match, TRBD1 (6 bases). Germline values: CDR1 LGHDT, CDR2 YNNKEL (reference sequence). The CDR3 sequence is 12 residues long. With 3 bases removed from V and 10 bases from J, the gap between germline ends came to 9 bases.

This chain joins TRBV7-2 and TRBJ1-6; D gene unclear. Germline V gives CDR1 SGHTA, CDR2 FQGNSA. This CDR3 has 12 residues. V was trimmed by 2 bases and J by 7 bases, leaving 3 bases between them. Here the CDR3 reads CASSLLNSPLHF. In DNA form, the CDR3 reads TGTGCCAGCAGCTTACTAAATTCACCCCTCCACTTT.

The chain carries TRBV5-1 and TRBJ2-5; 8 bases map to TRBD2. V trimming: 0 bases; J trimming: 4 bases; junction bases outside the gene matches: 5. CDR1 is SGHRS and CDR2 is YFSETQ in the germline V gene. The CDR3 sequence is 15 residues long. The CDR3 protein is CASSLGTGGRETQYF. Here the CDR3 DNA reads TGCGCCAGCAGCTTGGGTACGGGGGGGCGAGAGACCCAGTACTTC.

This chain links TRBV15 with TRBJ2-4, with 7 bases lining up with TRBD2. V shed 1 base and J 1 base; nucleotides not matched to a gene: 7. CDR1 LNHNV and CDR2 YYDKDF come from the germline V gene (reference sequence). This CDR3 is 17 amino acids long. CDR3 sequence (DNA): TGTGCCACCAGCAGAGCCTTGGGAGGGAGGGCCAAAAACATTCAGTACTTC. Its translation: CATSRALGGRAKNIQYF.

CDR3 nucleotides: TGCGCCAGCAGCTCCCTGGTGCTGCAGGACACCGGGGAGCTGTTTTTT. It encodes CASSSLVLQDTGELFF. The chain couples TRBV5-1 to TRBJ2-2, with D hard to call. The germline CDR1 and CDR2 sequences are SGHRS and YFSETQ. The CDR3 covers 16 residues. The V and J ends lost 3 bases and 3 bases respectively, with 15 bases between them.

This chain joins TRBV11-2 and TRBJ2-5; D may match TRBD1 or TRBD2 (5 bases each). Trimming removed 1 base from V and 5 bases from J, with 8 bases in between. The length of the CDR3 is 13 residues. Germline V lookup: CDR1 SGHAT, CDR2 FQNNGV. CDR3 sequence reads: CASSLGWGETQYF. CDR3 DNA sequence: TGTGCCAGCAGCTTAGGTTGGGGGGAGACCCAGTACTTC.

The chain links TRBV10-3 to TRBJ2-3; 8 bases are shared with TRBD2. The CDR3 has 14 amino acids. The V and J ends lost 6 bases and 6 bases, in that order; junction bases with no gene match: 8. Germline CDR1 ENHRY, CDR2 SYGVKD. CDR3 sequence (DNA): TGTGCCATCAGAGTAGCGGGGTCCGGGGATACGCAGTATTTT. This gives the protein CAIRVAGSGDTQYF.

The chain employs TRBV7-3 and TRBJ2-3; 9 bases fit TRBD2. CDR1 is SGHTA, CDR2 FQGTGA, per germline. This CDR3 region has 13 residues. V gave up 8 bases and J gave up 3 bases; unmatched junction bases: 3. CDR3 coding DNA: TGTGCCAGCGCCGCGGGGGGGACAGATACGCAGTATTTT. This codes for CASAAGGTDTQYF. Drawing the rest from reference TRBV7-3 and TRBJ2-3, the complete variable domain is GAGVSQTPSNKVTEKGKYVELRCDPISGHTALYWYRQSLGQGPEFLIYFQGTGAADDSGLPNDRFFAVRPEGSVSTLKIQRTERGDSAVYLCASAAGGTDTQYFGPGTRLTVL.

The gene calls are TRBV24-1 and TRBJ2-5, with a tentative D call TRBD1 (5 bases). Trimming cost V 7 bases and J 1 base, with 24 bases left between them. Germline V gene data show CDR1 as KGHDR and CDR2 as SFDVKD. The CDR3 length is 18 residues. In nucleotides, the CDR3 is TGTGCCACCAGGGAAGGGGCGTATAAGGCCTCTGGCCAAGAGACCCAGTACTTC. This encodes CATREGAYKASGQETQYF.

The V call is TRBV24-1, the J call TRBJ2-7, with TRBD1 matching over 8 bases. Unmatched junction bases numbered 6, after V lost 4 bases and J lost 5 bases. The length of the CDR3 is 14 residues. The V gene's germline CDR1 is KGHDR and CDR2 SFDVKD. The CDR3 nucleotides read TGTGCCACCAGTGAGTCAGGGGGCTACGACGAGCAGTACTTC. Protein product: CATSESGGYDEQYF.

This rearrangement joins TRBV6-5 to TRBJ2-7; D is perhaps TRBD2 (6 bases). The germline V gene has CDR1 MNHEY and CDR2 SVGAGI. CDR3 length: 14 residues. Between the trimmed V and J ends, which lost 2 bases and 2 bases, there was a span of 10 bases. CDR3 residues: CASSYGRGAYEQYF. CDR3 bases: TGTGCCAGCAGTTACGGGCGCGGGGCCTACGAGCAGTACTTC.

The V gene is TRBV6-5, the J gene TRBJ1-2; no clear D. Germline V gene data show CDR1 as MNHEY and CDR2 as SVGAGI. Trimming pared 0 bases from V and 5 bases from J, leaving 13 bases between. The CDR3 is 15 amino acids. The CDR3 sequence is CASSYSKWKGYGYTF. The DNA of the CDR3 is TGTGCCAGCAGTTACTCGAAGTGGAAAGGATATGGCTACACCTTC.

This clone was detected only a few times. The genes are TRBV7-2 and TRBJ1-4; 7 bases are shared with TRBD1. The CDR3 contains 15 residues. Germline CDR1 and CDR2: SGHTA and FQGNSA. V lost 3 bases, J lost 3 bases, and 4 bases stayed unmatched. The CDR3 loop reads CASSLTRGANEKLFF. DNA of the CDR3: TGTGCCAGCAGCTTGACCAGGGGGGCTAATGAAAAACTGTTTTTT. Filled out from reference TRBV7-2 and TRBJ1-4, the complete variable domain reads GAGVSQSPSNKVTEKGKDVELRCDPISGHTALYWYRQSLGQGLEFLIYFQGNSAPDKSGLPSDRFSAERTGGSVSTLTIQRTQQEDSAVYLCASSLTRGANEKLFFGSGTQLSVL.

V usage is TRBV2 and J usage is TRBJ2-5; 13 bases align to TRBD2. CDR3 length: 15 amino acids. Germline CDR1 is SNHLY and CDR2 is FYNNEI. V lost 8 bases and J lost 3; bases outside the gene matches: 6. Here the CDR3 DNA reads TGTGCCAGCCTACTAGCGGGGGGGCCCGAAGAGACCCAGTACTTC. Encoded protein: CASLLAGGPEETQYF.

The rearrangement uses TRBV11-3 and TRBJ2-1; D is unclear. The CDR3 length is 13 residues. Per germline, CDR1 SGHNT and CDR2 YENEEA. The V gene lost 3 bases and the J gene lost 5 bases, with 8 bases spanning the gap. CDR3 nucleotide sequence: TGTGCCAGCAGCTTGGTGACTGACAATGAGCAGTTCTTC. Translated: CASSLVTDNEQFF.

The genes are TRBV15 and TRBJ1-5; D is undetermined. The length of the CDR3 is 13 residues. The germline gives CDR1 LNHNV, CDR2 YYDKDF (reference sequence). The V and J ends lost 8 bases and 3 bases respectively, with 11 bases between them. CDR3 sequence (DNA): TGTGCCACCGGCCCGGCTTACAATCAGCCCCAGCATTTT. It yields the protein CATGPAYNQPQHF.

The V gene is TRBV7-9, the J gene TRBJ2-7; D gene uncertain. The CDR3 is 12 amino acids. Germline V gene sequence: CDR1 SEHNR, CDR2 FQNEAQ (reference sequence). Trimming shortened V by 4 bases and J by 7 bases, and 11 bases separated the two germline ends. CDR3 region: CASSYQVGEQYF. In nucleotides, the CDR3 is TGTGCCAGCAGCTACCAGGTTGGAGAGCAGTACTTC.

The genes are TRBV2 and TRBJ1-5; D not certain. CDR3 length equals 14 residues. The V end was cut by 4 bases, the J end by 2 bases, with 9 bases between. Germline CDR1 reads SNHLY; CDR2 reads FYNNEI. The CDR3 spells CASSGRGRNQPQHF. The CDR3 DNA reads as TGTGCCAGCAGTGGAAGAGGGCGCAATCAGCCCCAGCATTTT.

This clone showed up just a few times. The chain recombines TRBV3-1 (or the pseudogene TRBV3-2) with TRBJ2-7; 7 nucleotides align to TRBD1. CDR3 length: 13 amino acids. Trimming removed 6 bases from V and 3 bases from J; junction bases left unmatched: 5. Germline CDR1 is LGHDT and CDR2 is YNNKEL (reference sequence). This CDR3 is CASSLGQDYEQYF. DNA of the CDR3: TGTGCCAGCAGTCTCGGACAGGACTACGAGCAGTACTTC.

The chain is built from TRBV19 and TRBJ1-1; D is uncertain. Germline V gene data show CDR1 as LNHDA and CDR2 as SQIVND (reference sequence). V lost 6 bases, J lost 5 bases, and 13 bases lay in between. The CDR3 is made up of 13 amino acids. This chain's CDR3 is CASSDTRLTEAFF. The DNA for the CDR3 is TGTGCCAGTAGCGATACAAGATTGACTGAAGCTTTCTTT.

This clone was seen only once. The rearrangement links TRBV10-3 to TRBJ1-3; no reliable D call. Germline CDR1 ENHRY, CDR2 SYGVKD. The germline V and J ends were trimmed by 4 bases and 0 bases, with 10 bases remaining between them. This CDR3 contains 15 residues. The DNA for the CDR3 is TGTGCCATCAGTGGTCAGGAGAGCTCTGGAAACACCATATATTTT. It yields the protein CAISGQESSGNTIYF.